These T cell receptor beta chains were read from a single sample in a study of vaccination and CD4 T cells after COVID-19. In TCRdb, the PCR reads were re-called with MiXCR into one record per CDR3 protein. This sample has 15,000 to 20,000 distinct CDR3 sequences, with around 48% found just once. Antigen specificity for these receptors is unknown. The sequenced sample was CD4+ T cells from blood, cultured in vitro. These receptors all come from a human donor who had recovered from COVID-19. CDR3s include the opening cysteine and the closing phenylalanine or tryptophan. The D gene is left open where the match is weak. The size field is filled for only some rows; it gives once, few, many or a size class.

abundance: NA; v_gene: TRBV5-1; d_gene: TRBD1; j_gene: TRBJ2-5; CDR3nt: TGCGCCAGCAGCTTGGTACCTGGACAGGGAGTCCAGTACTTC; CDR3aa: CASSLVPGQGVQYF
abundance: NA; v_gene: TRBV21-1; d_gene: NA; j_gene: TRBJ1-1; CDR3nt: TGTGCCAGCACCAAAGGTCCCCCTCGGGACTTAGGGATAGATATGAACACTGAAGCTTTCTTT; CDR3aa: CASTKGPPRDLGIDMNTEAFF
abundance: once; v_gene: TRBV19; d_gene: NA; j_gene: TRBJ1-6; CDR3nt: TGTGCCAGTAGTATTCAGGAGCGTTCACCCCTCCACTTT; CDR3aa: CASSIQERSPLHF
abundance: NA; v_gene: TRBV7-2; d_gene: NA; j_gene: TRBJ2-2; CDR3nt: TGTGCCAGCAGCGTGCAGTCCGGCCCAGCGGGCGGGGAGCTGTTTTTT; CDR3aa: CASSVQSGPAGGELFF
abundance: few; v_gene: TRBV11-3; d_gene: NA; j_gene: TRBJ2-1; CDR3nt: TGTGCCAGCAGCTTAGTAGCGGGACAGATCTACAATGAGCAGTTCTTC; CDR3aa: CASSLVAGQIYNEQFF
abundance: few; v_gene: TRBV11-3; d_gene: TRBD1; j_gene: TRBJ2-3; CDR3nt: TGTGCCAGCAGCCCGACGGACAGGGAGGCAGATACGCAGTATTTT; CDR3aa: CASSPTDREADTQYF
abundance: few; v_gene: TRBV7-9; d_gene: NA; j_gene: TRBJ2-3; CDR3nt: TGTGCCAGCAGCTTAGATTTGGGGGTCACAGATACGCAGTATTTT; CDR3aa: CASSLDLGVTDTQYF
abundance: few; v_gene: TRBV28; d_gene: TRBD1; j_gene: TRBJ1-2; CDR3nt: TGTGCCGGTGGAAGGACAGGGCTGAACTATGGCTACACCTTC; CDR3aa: CAGGRTGLNYGYTF
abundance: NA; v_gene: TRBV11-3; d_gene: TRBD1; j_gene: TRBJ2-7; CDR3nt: TGTGCCAGCAGCCGCGACAGGGTAAGCGAGCAGTACTTC; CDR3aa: CASSRDRVSEQYF
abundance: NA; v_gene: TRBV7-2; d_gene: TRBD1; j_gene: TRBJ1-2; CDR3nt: TGTGCCAGCAGCTTACGCAGGGGGCAGGATGGCTACACCTTC; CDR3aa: CASSLRRGQDGYTF
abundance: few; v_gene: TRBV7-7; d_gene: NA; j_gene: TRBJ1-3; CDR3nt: TGTGCTAGCAGCTCCGGCAGGGCGATGGGAAACACCATATATTTT; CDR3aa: CASSSGRAMGNTIYF
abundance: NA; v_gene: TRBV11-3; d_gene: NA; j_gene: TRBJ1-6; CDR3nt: TGTGCCAGCAGCAAAGAGGCGGATTCACCCCTCCACTTT; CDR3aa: CASSKEADSPLHF
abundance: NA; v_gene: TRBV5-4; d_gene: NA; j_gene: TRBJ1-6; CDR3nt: TGTGCCAGCAGGATGGACAGCAACTATAATTCACCCCTCCACTTT; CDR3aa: CASRMDSNYNSPLHF
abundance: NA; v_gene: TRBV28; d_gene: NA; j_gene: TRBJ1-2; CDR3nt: TGTGCCAGCAGTTCCCAGACGAGTGGCTACACCTTC; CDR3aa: CASSSQTSGYTF
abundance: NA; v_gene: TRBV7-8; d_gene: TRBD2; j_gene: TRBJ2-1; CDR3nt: TGTGCCAGCAGCTTAGCTACCAGCGGGACTTACAATGAGCAGTTCTTC; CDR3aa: CASSLATSGTYNEQFF
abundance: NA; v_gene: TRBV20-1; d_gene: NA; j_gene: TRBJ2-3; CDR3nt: TGCAGTGCTCTGACTAGCACAGATACGCAGTATTTT; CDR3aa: CSALTSTDTQYF
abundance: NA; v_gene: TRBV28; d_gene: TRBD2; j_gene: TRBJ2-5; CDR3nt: TGTGCCAGCAGTCGAGAGTCGGGACTAACGCAAGAGACCCAGTACTTC; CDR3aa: CASSRESGLTQETQYF
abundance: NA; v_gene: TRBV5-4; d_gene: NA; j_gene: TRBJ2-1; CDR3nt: TGTGCCAGCAGTCCGGACTACCGGACCTACAATGAGCAGTTCTTC; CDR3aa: CASSPDYRTYNEQFF
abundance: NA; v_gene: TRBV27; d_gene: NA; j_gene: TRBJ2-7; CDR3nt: TGTGCCAGCGGCGGGCGGGAAACCTACGAGCAGTACTTC; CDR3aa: CASGGRETYEQYF
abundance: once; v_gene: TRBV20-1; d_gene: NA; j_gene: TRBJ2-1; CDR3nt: TGCAGCACGCGGGGATATTCCTACAATGAGCAGTTCTTC; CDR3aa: CSTRGYSYNEQFF